This TCR beta chain was found in a study of blood T cell repertoires in COVID-19 (dated by TCRdb to 2019 to 2021). Context from the whole study: The collaborator samples originated in the United States, Italy and Spain and spanned the acute and convalescent phases of COVID-19. The prospective study material was composed of cDNA or gDNA derived from T cells, B-cell-depleted T cells, or PBMCs. Deeply sampled blood TCRbeta repertoires from subjects exposed to, actively infected with, or recovered from COVID-19 were included in the dataset. The repertoires were released in a freely available public database intended as a resource for research on the immune response to SARS-CoV-2. Samples were obtained from the ongoing ImmuneRACE study (first 160 participants) and from 1,200 or so subjects provided by 6 global collaborators. A de-identified subject ID, COVID-19 status, age in years and sex were almost always included in the sample metadata. Where available, HLA class I and class II types were taken from metadata supplied by the sample provider and were not determined by assay-based typing.

About this clone: The antigen this receptor binds is unknown. No per-base quality is available; no much larger clone lies one base away.

The full study reports these points: How much clinical and demographic metadata was included differed by source and by participant, and the metadata was provided uncurated.

V ends up 2 bases short and J 3 bases short, with an unmatched junction base count of 6. Reading the germline V gene gives CDR1 SGHDN and CDR2 FVKESK. The CDR3 starts with the cysteine, ends with the phenylalanine, and has 15 residues. This entry keeps only the CDR3 DNA: 45 bases, framed from base 1. Each collaborating institution followed its own protocols to collect whole blood in K2EDTA tubes. Collaborator samples were shipped for TCRbeta analysis as frozen whole blood, isolated PBMCs, or DNA extracted from either sample type. TCRbeta CDR3 regions were amplified from genomic DNA by means of the immunoSEQ Assay, a bias-controlled multiplex PCR. The paper's processing steps were these. Within the assay, amplification of reference gene primers was used to estimate how many nucleated cells each sample contained. To quantify the absolute abundance of each unique TCRbeta CDR3 rearrangement, sequence reads were collapsed and filtered. Productive Simpson clonality was computed per sample as the square root of Simpson's diversity index over productive rearrangements. TCRdb re-hosts the immuneACCESS table, in-frame sequences only. Its copies lack some clones; in the studies checked, an unresolved V gene accounts for under half of them, and the cause for the rest is not known. The V and J calls and clone size are taken from that table; D and trimming were inferred from the DNA. This sample has fewer than 45,000 clones in its table, and about 85% of those were observed once. The ten largest clones capture roughly a third of the sample.

The sample taken for sequencing was peripheral blood. The clonotype originates from a woman older than 75 with acute or convalescent COVID-19. This chain joins TRBV14 to TRBJ2-7; 8 nucleotides in the junction match TRBD2. DNA sequence: TGTGCCAGCAGCCAATTCAGCGGGGGAGTCTACGAGCAGTACTTC. It translates to CASSQFSGGVYEQYF.